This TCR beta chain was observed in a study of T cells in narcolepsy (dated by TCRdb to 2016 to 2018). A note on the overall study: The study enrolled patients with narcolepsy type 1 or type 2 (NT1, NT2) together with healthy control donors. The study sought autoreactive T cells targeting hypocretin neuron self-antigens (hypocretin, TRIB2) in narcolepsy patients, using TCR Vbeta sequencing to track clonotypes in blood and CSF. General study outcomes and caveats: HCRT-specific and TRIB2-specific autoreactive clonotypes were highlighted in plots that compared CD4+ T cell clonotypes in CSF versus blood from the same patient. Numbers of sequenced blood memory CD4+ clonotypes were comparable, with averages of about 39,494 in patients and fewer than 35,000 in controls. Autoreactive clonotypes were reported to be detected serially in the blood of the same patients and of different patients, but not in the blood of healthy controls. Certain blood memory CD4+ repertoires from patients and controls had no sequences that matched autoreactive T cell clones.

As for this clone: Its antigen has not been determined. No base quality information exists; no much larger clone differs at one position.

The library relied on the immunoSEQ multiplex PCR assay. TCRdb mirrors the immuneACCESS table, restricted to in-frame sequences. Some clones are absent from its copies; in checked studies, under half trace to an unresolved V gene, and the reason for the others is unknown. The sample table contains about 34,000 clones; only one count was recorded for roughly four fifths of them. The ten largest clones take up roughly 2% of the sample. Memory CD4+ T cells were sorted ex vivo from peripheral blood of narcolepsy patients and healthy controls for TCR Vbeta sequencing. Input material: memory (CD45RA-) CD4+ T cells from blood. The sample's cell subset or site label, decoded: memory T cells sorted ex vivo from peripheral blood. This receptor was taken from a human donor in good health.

The CDR3 sequence is CASSLRSYGGYTF. The nucleotide sequence reads TGTGCCAGCAGCTTAAGGTCCTACGGTGGCTACACCTTC. The rearranged chain carries TRBV7-2 and TRBJ1-2; a confident D gene designation cannot be given. In the germline V gene, CDR1 corresponds to SGHTA and CDR2 to FQGNSA. V gives up 2 bases and J gives up 7 bases, and the segment between their germline ends measures 11 bases. Including cysteine and phenylalanine, the CDR3 has 13 amino acids. The CDR3 DNA has 39 bases and is translated from base 1.